These 14 T cell receptor beta chains were sequenced from one sample in a study of blood T cell repertoires in COVID-19. Profiling relied on immunoSEQ multiplex PCR, and the TCRdb table lists in-frame clones only, not all of them. Of about 210,000 clones in the sample, around 80% were seen once. Sequenced: peripheral blood. The origin of the receptors is a woman of 80 years or more with COVID-19, enrolled during active disease.

The J gene is TRBJ2-2, the V gene TRBV11-2; TRBD1 matches 7 bases. Trimming cost V 1 base and J 1 base; bases outside gene matches: 3. The germline gives CDR1 SGHAT, CDR2 FQNNGV. This CDR3 is 16 amino acids long. The CDR3 DNA reads as TGTGCCAGCAGCTTAGCGGGACAGAAGAACACCGGGGAGCTGTTTTTT. It is translated as CASSLAGQKNTGELFF. Looking up the rest from reference TRBV11-2 and TRBJ2-2 gives the full variable domain: EAGVAQSPRYKIIEKRQSVAFWCNPISGHATLYWYQQILGQGPKLLIQFQNNGVVDDSQLPKDRFSAERLKGVDSTLKIQPAKLEDSAVYLCASSLAGQKNTGELFFGEGSRLTVL.

This clone was seen only a few times. CDR3 sequence reads: CASSYLGDRGDGYTF. The CDR3 DNA sequence: TGTGCCAGCAGCTACCTTGGGGACAGGGGGGATGGCTACACCTTC. The chain carries TRBV27 and TRBJ1-2; 11 bases match TRBD1. Germline CDR1 MNHEY, CDR2 SMNVEV (reference sequence). The CDR3 spans 15 residues. V lost 6 bases to trimming and J lost 6 bases; unmatched junction nucleotides: 9.

About this clone: The sample carries other DNA sequences with the same CDR3. The gene calls are TRBV19 and TRBJ1-1; 8 nucleotides line up with TRBD1. Germline trimming cut 6 bases from V and 4 bases from J; bases unmatched to any gene: 10. This CDR3 has 15 amino acids. Germline CDR1 LNHDA, CDR2 SQIVND (reference sequence). The CDR3 sequence is CASSPVLQGGTEAFF. CDR3 nucleotide sequence: TGTGCCAGTAGCCCTGTGTTACAGGGGGGCACTGAAGCTTTCTTT. Full variable domain (missing parts from reference TRBV19 and TRBJ1-1): DGGITQSPKYLFRKEGQNVTLSCEQNLNHDAMYWYRQDPGQGLRLIYYSQIVNDFQKGDIAEGYSVSREKKESFPLTVTSAQKNPTAFYLCASSPVLQGGTEAFFGQGTRLTVV.

This clone has only a few counts. The CDR3 DNA reads TGCGCCAGCAGCCAAAGCCCCGAAGAAGAGACCCAGTACTTC. Its translation: CASSQSPEEETQYF. The chain recombines TRBV4-3 with TRBJ2-5; D not certain. V gave up 2 bases and J gave up 3 bases, with 10 bases separating them. The CDR3 is 14 residues long. The germline CDR1 and CDR2 sequences are LGHNA and YSLEER.

The V call is TRBV7-2, the J call TRBJ2-3; 8 nucleotides line up with TRBD2. This CDR3 spans 15 amino acids. Germline assignment: CDR1 SGHTA and CDR2 FQGNSA. Unmatched junction bases numbered 4, after V lost 0 bases and J lost 5 bases. The CDR3 loop reads CASSLAGTRGDTQYF. CDR3 coding DNA: TGTGCCAGCAGCTTAGCCGGGACTAGAGGAGATACGCAGTATTTT.

The rearrangement links TRBV20-1 to TRBJ2-5; TRBD2 matches at 16 bases. J was trimmed by 4 bases and V by 3 bases; bases with no gene match: 11. Per the germline V gene, CDR1 is DFQATT and CDR2 is SNEGSKA (reference sequence). The CDR3 length is 18 residues. CDR3 DNA sequence: TGCAGTGCTAGTTCCTGGGGACTAGCGGGGGGGCCCGGAGAGACCCAGTACTTC. Encoded protein: CSASSWGLAGGPGETQYF.

V is TRBV5-6 and J is TRBJ1-6; maybe TRBD1 (6 bases). The germline V gene has CDR1 SGHDT and CDR2 YYEEEE. The V gene lost 7 bases and the J gene lost 9 bases, with 17 bases spanning the gap. There are 14 residues in the CDR3. The CDR3 reads CASGGTGSGSPLHF. DNA of the CDR3: TGTGCCAGCGGAGGAACAGGGTCCGGTTCACCCCTCCACTTT.

The chain employs TRBV28 and TRBJ1-5; 7 bases align to TRBD1. Germline V lookup: CDR1 MDHEN, CDR2 SYDVKM. Trimming cost V 3 bases and J 2 bases; bases outside gene matches: 4. The CDR3 is made up of 15 amino acids. DNA of the CDR3: TGTGCCAGCAGTTTCCAAACAGGGGGCAATCAGCCCCAGCATTTT. The encoded protein is CASSFQTGGNQPQHF.

The chain uses TRBV4-1 and TRBJ2-3, with TRBD2 matching 9 bases. The CDR3 length is 15 residues. Unmatched junction bases numbered 6, after V lost 5 bases and J lost 3 bases. CDR1 and CDR2 (germline): MGHRA, YSYEKL. The CDR3 loop is CASSTLGLATDTQYF. The CDR3 nucleotides read TGCGCCAGCAGCACCCTGGGACTAGCAACAGATACGCAGTATTTT.

The CDR3 DNA follows: TGTGCCAGCAGCTCCTTACTACTAGCGGGGGGGCCGAGTGAGCAGTTCTTC. Its translation is CASSSLLLAGGPSEQFF. This sequence joins TRBV7-6 and TRBJ2-1, with 13 bases fitting TRBD2. The ends lost 4 bases at V and 9 bases at J; junction bases unmatched: 12. CDR3 length equals 17 residues. From germline, CDR1 is SGHVS and CDR2 FNYEAQ.

This chain connects TRBV14 to TRBJ1-6; 9 bases are shared with TRBD1. V lost 4 bases, J lost 7 bases, and 5 bases stayed unmatched. The CDR3 has 15 amino acids. Germline loops: CDR1 SGHDN, CDR2 FVKESK. CDR3: CASSPSGQGNSPLHF. The CDR3 DNA sequence: TGTGCCAGCAGCCCCTCCGGACAGGGGAATTCACCCCTCCACTTT.

The J gene is TRBJ1-1, the V gene TRBV11-3; 12 nucleotides align to TRBD1. The CDR3 consists of 18 residues. The V and J ends lost 0 bases and 3 bases, in that order; junction bases with no gene match: 8. CDR1 is SGHNT, CDR2 YENEEA, per germline. As DNA, the CDR3 is TGTGCCAGCAGCTTAGAAGGAACCGGGACAGGGGGCTACACTGAAGCTTTCTTT. Its translation: CASSLEGTGTGGYTEAFF.

The J gene is TRBJ1-1, the V gene TRBV7-2, with D uncertain. CDR1 is SGHTA, CDR2 FQGNSA, per germline. The CDR3 runs to 17 residues. Trimming took 1 base from V and 1 from J, leaving 16 bases between them. Here the CDR3 DNA reads TGTGCCAGCAGCTTAGTTGCGGGGATATCGTCGAACACTGAAGCTTTCTTT. Translation gives CASSLVAGISSNTEAFF.

This chain uses TRBV12-3 or TRBV12-4 with TRBJ2-5, with D unclear. The CDR3 spans 12 residues. The V end was cut by 5 bases, the J end by 6 bases, with 10 bases between. The CDR3 DNA sequence: TGTGCCAGCAGTCACCAGTTACAGACCCAGTACTTC. Translated: CASSHQLQTQYF.